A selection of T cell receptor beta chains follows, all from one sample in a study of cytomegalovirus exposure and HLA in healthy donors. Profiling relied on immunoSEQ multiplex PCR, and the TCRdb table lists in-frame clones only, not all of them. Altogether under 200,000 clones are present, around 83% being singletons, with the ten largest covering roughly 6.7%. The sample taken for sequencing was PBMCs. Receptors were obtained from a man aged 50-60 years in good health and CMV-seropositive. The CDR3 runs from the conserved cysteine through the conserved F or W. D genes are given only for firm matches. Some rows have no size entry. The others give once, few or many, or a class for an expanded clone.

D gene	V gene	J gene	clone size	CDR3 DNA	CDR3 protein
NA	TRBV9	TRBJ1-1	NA	TGTGCCAGCAGCGTAGAGCGTATTGAAGCTTTCTTT	CASSVERIEAFF
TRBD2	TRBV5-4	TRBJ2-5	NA	TGTGCCAGCAGCTATGGCGGGGGTACTGCTAGCGGGGGGATAGAGACCCAGTACTTC	CASSYGGGTASGGIETQYF
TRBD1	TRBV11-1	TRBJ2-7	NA	TGTGCCAGCAGCCCTGGACAGGGAACCTACGAGCAGTACTTC	CASSPGQGTYEQYF
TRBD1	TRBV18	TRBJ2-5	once	TGTGCCAGCTCACCCCGGGACAGGGGGCGCGGGGAGACCCAGTACTTC	CASSPRDRGRGETQYF
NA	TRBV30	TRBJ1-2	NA	TGTGCCTGGGACCAGGGCAATAACTATGGCTACACCTTC	CAWDQGNNYGYTF
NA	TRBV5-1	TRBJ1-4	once	TGCGCCAGCAGCTTGGGGGGGGGCCGGGAAAAACTGTTTTTT	CASSLGGGREKLFF
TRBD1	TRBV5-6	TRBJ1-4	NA	TGTGCCAGCAGCCTCGACAGGGGTGAAAAACTGTTTTTT	CASSLDRGEKLFF
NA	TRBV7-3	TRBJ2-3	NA	TGTGCCAGCAGGGAAGGGGGGAGGGGAGATACGCAGTATTTT	CASREGGRGDTQYF
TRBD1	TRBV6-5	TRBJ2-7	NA	TGTGCCAGCAGGATGGGACAGGGAGCCTACGAGCAGTACTTC	CASRMGQGAYEQYF
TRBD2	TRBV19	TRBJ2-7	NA	TGTGCCAGTAGCACCGGGACGGGAGGCTACGAGCAGTACTTC	CASSTGTGGYEQYF
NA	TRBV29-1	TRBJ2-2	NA	TGCAGCGTTGACGGCGGGGCGAACACCGGGGAGCTGTTTTTT	CSVDGGANTGELFF
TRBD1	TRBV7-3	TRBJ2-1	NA	TGTGCCAGCAGCTTATCAGGGGGCGGCTACAATGAGCAGTTCTTC	CASSLSGGGYNEQFF
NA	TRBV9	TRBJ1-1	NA	TGTGCCAGCAGCGTAGAGACAGCTGGGACTGAAGCTTTCTTT	CASSVETAGTEAFF
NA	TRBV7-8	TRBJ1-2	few	TGTGCCAGCAGCTTAGAAACAGTTCTCGACTATGGCTACACCTTC	CASSLETVLDYGYTF
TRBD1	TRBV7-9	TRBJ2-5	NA	TGTGCCAGCAGCTTAGACAGGGGAGTCGAGACCCAGTACTTC	CASSLDRGVETQYF
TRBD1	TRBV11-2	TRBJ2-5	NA	TGTGCCAGCAGCTTCGGGACAGGGGGTGAACAGACCCAGTACTTC	CASSFGTGGEQTQYF
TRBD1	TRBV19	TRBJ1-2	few	TGTGCCAGTAGTACGACAGGGGGGACCGAGGGTGGCTACACCTTC	CASSTTGGTEGGYTF
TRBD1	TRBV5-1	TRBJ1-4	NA	TGCGCCAGCAGCTCAAAACCCCGGGACAGATCTAATGAAAAACTGTTTTTT	CASSSKPRDRSNEKLFF
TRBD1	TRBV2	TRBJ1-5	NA	TGTGCCAGCAGAGAGACAGGGAGCGATCAGCCCCAGCATTTT	CASRETGSDQPQHF
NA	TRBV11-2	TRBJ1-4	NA	TGTGCCAGCAGCTTGGGGAGGGGTGAAAAACTGTTTTTT	CASSLGRGEKLFF
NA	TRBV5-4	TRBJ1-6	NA	TGTGCCAGCAGCACCAAGAAGGGACTGATCACCTCCTATAATTCACCCCTCCACTTT	CASSTKKGLITSYNSPLHF
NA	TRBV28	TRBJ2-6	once	TGTGCCAGCAGTTTAGAGGAAACCTCTGGGGCCAACGTCCTGACTTTC	CASSLEETSGANVLTF